A single sample is the source of the 29 T cell receptor beta chains below, sequenced in a study of blood T cell repertoires in COVID-19. TCRdb's copy holds only in-frame clones and misses some; the assay was immunoSEQ multiplex PCR. The data hold 200,000 to 300,000 clones, with roughly nine tenths observed a single time. The sample taken for sequencing was peripheral blood. These receptors all come from a man in his sixties with acute or convalescent COVID-19.

V and J are TRBV27 and TRBJ1-6; 9 bases agree with TRBD1. The CDR3 is 21 residues long. The V segment lost 2 bases and the J segment 0 bases; nucleotides outside the gene matches: 14. Germline V gene data show CDR1 as MNHEY and CDR2 as SMNVEV (reference sequence). CDR3 residues: CASSLHHRDRASFSYNSPLHF. CDR3 sequence (DNA): TGTGCCAGCAGTTTACACCACCGGGACAGGGCCTCGTTCTCCTATAATTCACCCCTCCACTTT.

This clone was observed a single time. This chain joins TRBV28 and TRBJ1-1; unclear D gene. Germline CDR1 is MDHEN and CDR2 is SYDVKM. V lost 5 bases to trimming and J lost 1 base, with 11 bases between them. The CDR3 is 14 residues long. The CDR3 coding sequence is TGTGCCAGCAGTCCCCTGGCCGAGAACACTGAAGCTTTCTTT. Its protein product is CASSPLAENTEAFF.

The chain combines TRBV6-2 or TRBV6-3 with TRBJ2-3; 13 bases match TRBD2. Per germline, CDR1 MNHEY and CDR2 SVGEGT. The CDR3 consists of 18 residues. Trimming took 4 bases from V and 4 from J; bases not matched to a gene: 11. Written as DNA, the CDR3 is TGTGCCAGCAGTTCCACTAACCGACTAGCGGGAGGAGCAGATACGCAGTATTTT. Its translation is CASSSTNRLAGGADTQYF.

This clone was seen a handful of times. The chain is built from TRBV19 and TRBJ1-1, with D perhaps matching TRBD1 (6 bases). Germline V gene lookup returns CDR1 LNHDA and CDR2 SQIVND (reference sequence). Trimming took 1 base from V and 8 from J, leaving 11 bases between them. This CDR3 is 13 amino acids long. The CDR3, as DNA: TGTGCCAGTAGTATAGGGAGGACAGCCGAAGCTTTCTTT. This encodes CASSIGRTAEAFF.

The rearrangement uses TRBV29-1 and TRBJ2-5; 9 positions match TRBD2. The CDR3 loop spans 17 amino acids. Germline trimming cut 0 bases from V and 0 bases from J; bases unmatched to any gene: 8. Germline values: CDR1 SQVTM, CDR2 ANQGSEA. The CDR3 reads CSVEDRGTSPYQETQYF. In DNA, the CDR3 is TGCAGCGTTGAAGATCGAGGGACTAGCCCTTACCAAGAGACCCAGTACTTC.

A few counts support this clone. The chain is built from TRBV4-2 and TRBJ2-7, with a weak D call TRBD2 (6 bases). Trimming removed 0 bases from V and 4 bases from J, with 10 bases in between. Germline V gene sequence: CDR1 LGHNA, CDR2 YNFKEQ. This CDR3 comprises 14 residues. Here the CDR3 reads CASSQDRGIYEQYF. The CDR3 bases are TGTGCCAGCAGCCAAGATCGGGGGATTTACGAGCAGTACTTC.

The chain couples TRBV19 to TRBJ1-1; TRBD1 is a possible D gene (6 bases). V gave up 1 base and J gave up 1 base, with 10 bases separating them. This CDR3 comprises 15 residues. Per germline, CDR1 LNHDA and CDR2 SQIVND (reference sequence). CDR3 nucleotide sequence: TGTGCCAGTAGTATAGGGGGGCCTGGGAACACTGAAGCTTTCTTT. It yields the protein CASSIGGPGNTEAFF.

This chain joins TRBV24-1 and TRBJ2-7; D possibly corresponds to TRBD1 (6 bases). The germline gives CDR1 KGHDR, CDR2 SFDVKD. With 3 bases removed from V and 7 bases from J, the gap between germline ends came to 9 bases. The CDR3 consists of 12 residues. CDR3 DNA: TGTGCCACCAGTGATAACAGGGATGAGCAGTACTTC. Protein sequence: CATSDNRDEQYF.

The rearrangement uses TRBV6-1 and TRBJ1-5, with 7 bases matching TRBD1. J gave up 2 bases and V 2 bases, and 3 bases lay outside the gene matches. The CDR3 is made up of 15 amino acids. From germline, CDR1 is MNHNS and CDR2 SASEGT. CDR3 sequence: CASSERTGRNQPQHF. The CDR3, as DNA: TGTGCCAGCAGTGAACGGACAGGCCGCAATCAGCCCCAGCATTTT.

The chain combines TRBV7-9 with TRBJ2-7, with 7 bases aligning to TRBD1. With V trimmed by 8 bases and J by 5 bases, 9 bases remained unmatched. CDR3 length: 13 amino acids. Germline V gene data show CDR1 as SEHNR and CDR2 as FQNEAQ (reference sequence). The CDR3 loop reads CASRPTGIDEQYF. For the CDR3, the DNA is TGTGCCAGCCGCCCGACAGGGATCGACGAGCAGTACTTC.

The V gene is TRBV29-1, the J gene TRBJ2-5; a weak D match, TRBD2 (6 bases). Germline V gene data show CDR1 as SQVTM and CDR2 as ANQGSEA. The length of the CDR3 is 13 residues. The ends were cut back, 7 bases at V and 1 base at J, with 13 bases in the middle. CDR3 residues: CSAGTVSQETQYF. CDR3 bases: TGCAGCGCCGGGACTGTTTCCCAAGAGACCCAGTACTTC. The full variable domain, with the rest looked up from reference TRBV29-1 and TRBJ2-5, is SAVISQKPSRDICQRGTSLTIQCQVDSQVTMMFWYRQQPGQSLTLIATANQGSEATYESGFVIDKFPISRPNLTFSTLTVSNMSPEDSSIYLCSAGTVSQETQYFGPGTRLLVL.

This clone was counted between two and nine times. The chain recombines TRBV12-3 or TRBV12-4 with TRBJ2-2; D is ambiguous. V was pared by 6 bases and J by 6 bases, with 11 bases between. The CDR3 runs to 13 residues. This CDR3 reads CASSLSVAGELFF. CDR3 DNA sequence: TGTGCCAGCAGCCTTAGTGTCGCCGGGGAGCTGTTTTTT.

In the case of this clone: The junction and the germline gene differ at one end; a read error may be behind it. The rearrangement links TRBV14 to TRBJ2-7, with 10 positions matching TRBD2. Germline CDR1 and CDR2: SGHDN and FVKESK. The CDR3 is 14 amino acids. CDR3 nucleotides: TGTGCCAGCAGCCAAGATCTTCGGACTAGCGGTGTTTCCTTC. It specifies CASSQDLRTSGVSF.

This chain connects TRBV24-1 to TRBJ2-7; D perhaps matches TRBD2 (5 bases). Trimming removed 5 bases at V and 4 bases at J, with 23 bases between. The germline gives CDR1 KGHDR, CDR2 SFDVKD. CDR3 size: 17 residues. For the CDR3, the DNA is TGTGCCACCAGTGCTCGAAATCCCGGGGTAGGGTTTTACGAGCAGTACTTC. Translating gives CATSARNPGVGFYEQYF.

The rearrangement uses TRBV24-1 and TRBJ1-2; maybe TRBD1 (6 bases). Trimming removed 3 bases from V and 8 bases from J, with 18 bases in between. This CDR3 comprises 15 residues. Germline V CDR1 and CDR2: KGHDR, SFDVKD. This CDR3 is CATSDPRGHTSGYTF. CDR3 DNA: TGTGCCACCAGTGATCCCCGGGGACATACCTCCGGCTACACCTTC.

This clone showed up just a few times. J is TRBJ2-5 and V is TRBV5-1; D is undetermined. The CDR3 covers 14 residues. Looked up from germline, CDR1 is SGHRS and CDR2 is YFSETQ. Trimming took 4 bases from V and 5 from J, leaving 15 bases between them. CDR3 residues: CASSLHIGGETQYF. CDR3 DNA sequence: TGCGCCAGCAGCCTACACATCGGCGGTGAGACCCAGTACTTC.

The chain links TRBV6-5 to TRBJ1-6; D uncertain. Germline V gene data show CDR1 as MNHEY and CDR2 as SVGAGI. This CDR3 has 15 amino acids. Between the trimmed V and J ends, which lost 10 bases and 9 bases, there was a span of 22 bases. In DNA form, the CDR3 reads TGTGCCACCGTGAGAAGCGCCGGGTTTTCTTCACCCCTCCACTTT. Its protein is CATVRSAGFSSPLHF.

The V call is TRBV9, the J call TRBJ1-1, with D tentatively TRBD1 (6 bases). The germline gives CDR1 SGDLS, CDR2 YYNGEE. Trimming pared 4 bases from V and 4 bases from J, leaving 14 bases between. The CDR3 runs to 14 residues. CDR3 in DNA: TGTGCCAGCAGCACCACAGGGTCGGGCACTGAAGCTTTCTTT. It translates to CASSTTGSGTEAFF.

The V gene is TRBV11-3, the J gene TRBJ2-1, with 13 bases that match TRBD2. Germline loops: CDR1 SGHNT, CDR2 YENEEA. J lost 8 bases, V lost 3 bases, and 4 bases had no gene match. The CDR3 is made up of 15 amino acids. CDR3 region: CASSFGTSGTDEQFF. Here the CDR3 DNA reads TGTGCCAGCAGCTTCGGGACTAGCGGGACAGATGAGCAGTTCTTC.

The chain employs TRBV18 and TRBJ1-5, with no clear D. V shed 6 bases and J shed 2 bases, with 8 bases lying between them. Germline loops: CDR1 KGHSH, CDR2 LQKENI. This CDR3 is 13 amino acids long. CDR3 sequence reads: CASSEAGNQPQHF. CDR3 nucleotide sequence: TGTGCCAGCTCGGAAGCGGGCAATCAGCCCCAGCATTTT.

This clone appeared once. The J gene is TRBJ1-2, the V gene TRBV6-2 or TRBV6-3; D unclear. CDR1 is MNHEY, CDR2 SVGEGT, per germline. The CDR3 totals 16 residues. V lost 0 bases, J lost 8 bases, and 19 bases lay in between. Here the CDR3 reads CASSYSRAGGLRGYTF. CDR3 DNA: TGTGCCAGCAGTTACTCGAGGGCAGGCGGATTGCGGGGCTACACCTTC.

The CDR3 is CASRRSGLAGGGVYNEQFF. The CDR3 DNA follows: TGTGCCAGTAGACGGTCGGGACTAGCGGGAGGGGGGGTTTACAATGAGCAGTTCTTC. This chain uses TRBV19 with TRBJ2-1, with TRBD2 identical over 16 bases. The germline CDR1 and CDR2 sequences are LNHDA and SQIVND (reference sequence). The junction had 12 bases not matched to a gene; V was cut back by 6 bases and J by 4 bases. The CDR3 is made up of 19 amino acids. The complete variable domain, with remaining parts taken from reference TRBV19 and TRBJ2-1, reads DGGITQSPKYLFRKEGQNVTLSCEQNLNHDAMYWYRQDPGQGLRLIYYSQIVNDFQKGDIAEGYSVSREKKESFPLTVTSAQKNPTAFYLCASRRSGLAGGGVYNEQFFGPGTRLTVL.

This clone appeared a single time. The V gene is TRBV3-1 (or the pseudogene TRBV3-2), the J gene TRBJ2-1; TRBD2 matches at 7 bases. Germline CDR1 reads LGHDT; CDR2 reads YNNKEL (reference sequence). The CDR3 covers 16 residues. Losses at the gene ends were 4 bases for V and 10 bases for J; bases not matched to a gene: 16. The CDR3 loop is CASSPPGVGKAGEQFF. DNA of the CDR3: TGTGCCAGCAGCCCGCCCGGAGTAGGGAAAGCGGGGGAGCAGTTCTTC.

The V call is TRBV7-9, the J call TRBJ2-1, with 8 bases lining up with TRBD2. Germline assignment: CDR1 SEHNR and CDR2 FQNEAQ (reference sequence). V gave up 8 bases and J gave up 4 bases; unmatched junction bases: 10. The CDR3 has 15 residues. CDR3 loop: CASLRSGTSYNEQFF. CDR3 coding DNA: TGTGCCAGCTTACGTAGCGGGACCAGTTACAATGAGCAGTTCTTC.

The rearrangement joins TRBV6-6 to TRBJ1-5; 9 bases align to TRBD1. J was trimmed by 7 bases and V by 5 bases; bases with no gene match: 15. CDR1 is MNHNY, CDR2 SVGAGI, per germline (reference sequence). The CDR3 length is 17 residues. This chain's CDR3 is CASSLKPPGQGGQPQHF. The CDR3 bases are TGTGCCAGCAGTCTGAAACCACCGGGACAGGGAGGCCAGCCCCAGCATTTT.

The gene calls are TRBV2 and TRBJ1-1; D uncertain. This CDR3 contains 13 residues. Deletions cut 4 bases from V and 2 bases from J, with 8 bases between. Looked up from germline, CDR1 is SNHLY and CDR2 is FYNNEI. The CDR3 loop is CASSGTPNTEAFF. CDR3 DNA sequence: TGTGCCAGCAGTGGTACACCTAACACTGAAGCTTTCTTT.

V gene TRBV6-4 combines with J gene TRBJ2-1, with TRBD2 matching over 10 bases. Germline CDR1 reads MRHNA; CDR2 reads SNTAGT. The CDR3 runs 15 residues. After removal of 4 bases from V and 12 bases from J, the junction contained 12 bases not matched to a gene. The CDR3 DNA is TGTGCCAGCAGTGTCCAAGCTTCTAGCGGGAGAGGGCAGTTCTTC. Encoded protein: CASSVQASSGRGQFF.

This chain uses TRBV7-3 with TRBJ2-2, with D tentatively TRBD1 (7 bases). V was shortened by 5 bases and J by 7 bases, with 17 bases between the two germline ends. CDR1 is SGHTA and CDR2 is FQGTGA in the germline V gene. The CDR3 has 15 amino acids. CDR3 protein: CASSPGTAGSGELFF. For the CDR3, the DNA is TGTGCCAGCAGCCCGGGGACAGCCGGGAGCGGGGAGCTGTTTTTT. Full variable domain (remainder filled in from reference TRBV7-3 and TRBJ2-2): GAGVSQTPSNKVTEKGKYVELRCDPISGHTALYWYRQSLGQGPEFLIYFQGTGAADDSGLPNDRFFAVRPEGSVSTLKIQRTERGDSAVYLCASSPGTAGSGELFFGEGSRLTVL.

This clone was seen once. This rearrangement joins TRBV4-2 to TRBJ2-5; 10 bases line up with TRBD2. This CDR3 has 17 residues. With V trimmed by 4 bases and J by 4 bases, 12 bases remained unmatched. Germline V gene lookup returns CDR1 LGHNA and CDR2 YNFKEQ. CDR3 DNA: TGTGCCAGCAGCCCAAAGCGGGAGGGCCTACCTACAGAGACCCAGTACTTC. Translating gives CASSPKREGLPTETQYF.